This T cell receptor beta chain emerged from a study of cytomegalovirus exposure and HLA in healthy donors. This clone is a singleton in its sample. The target antigen is unknown. Study-wide results and caveats: Cytomegalovirus association was assigned to about 150 TCR beta chains. Later, an analysis found that common viral pathogens appeared to be linked with several of the most significant clusters.

The PCR made use of 60 Vbeta and 13 Jbeta primers. Data came from immunoSEQ multiplex PCR; TCRdb stores just in-frame clones and leaves some out. This table has 90,000 to 130,000 clones, 76% appearing once. Unrecorded immune exposures were likely, despite nominal health at sampling. The CDR3 loop spans 13 amino acids. Germline assignment: CDR1 WSHSY and CDR2 SAAADI. V shed 0 bases and J shed 8 bases, with 9 bases lying between them. The source material was PBMCs. The chain employs TRBV10-2 and TRBJ2-3, with D possibly being TRBD2 (5 bases). The source of this sequence is a man aged 25-45 years in good health and CMV-seropositive. In nucleotides, the CDR3 is TGCGCCAGCAGTGAGTCGAACCGGGGTACGCAGTATTTT. Amino acid sequence: CASSESNRGTQYF.